This T cell receptor beta chain was identified during a study of Ad26.COV2.S vaccination and SARS-CoV-2 variants. Study overall: COV1001, an Ad26.COV2.S trial, supplied this vaccine-arm donor.

The CDR3 is 15 residues long. Trimming took 2 bases from V and 2 from J; bases not matched to a gene: 6. From germline, CDR1 is SGHRS and CDR2 YFSETQ. This clone came up a few times. Antigen specificity is unknown. Assay: immunoSEQ multiplex PCR; the TCRdb copy retains only in-frame clones and omits some. The sample records roughly 250,000 clones, around nine tenths being singletons. Documented treatment: some 20 received Ad26.COV2.S at low or high dose, single or two shots; 5 received placebo; per-sample allocation not given. Sampling was performed 63 days after the first vaccine or placebo injection. Spike of the Wuhan-strain SARS-CoV-2 was expressed by an Ad26 vector, which formed the vaccine. Study-wide findings and caveats: Possible underestimation of total T cell responses by the TCR breadth and depth analyses was noted.

The origin of this receptor is a person aged 18-65 years who received the Ad26.COV2.S COVID-19 vaccine or a placebo. The source was peripheral blood, collected in a trial of Ad26.COV2.S vaccine versus placebo. The chain is built from TRBV5-1 and TRBJ2-7, with TRBD1 matching over 8 bases. The CDR3 bases are TGCGCCAGCAGCTTTAACCGGGACAGGCCCTACGAGCAGTACTTC. This sequence encodes CASSFNRDRPYEQYF. Combining the CDR3 with reference TRBV5-1 and TRBJ2-7 gives the whole variable domain KAGVTQTPRYLIKTRGQQVTLSCSPISGHRSVSWYQQTPGQGLQFLFEYFSETQRNKGNFPGRFSGRQFSNSRSEMNVSTLELGDSALYLCASSFNRDRPYEQYFGPGTRLTVT.